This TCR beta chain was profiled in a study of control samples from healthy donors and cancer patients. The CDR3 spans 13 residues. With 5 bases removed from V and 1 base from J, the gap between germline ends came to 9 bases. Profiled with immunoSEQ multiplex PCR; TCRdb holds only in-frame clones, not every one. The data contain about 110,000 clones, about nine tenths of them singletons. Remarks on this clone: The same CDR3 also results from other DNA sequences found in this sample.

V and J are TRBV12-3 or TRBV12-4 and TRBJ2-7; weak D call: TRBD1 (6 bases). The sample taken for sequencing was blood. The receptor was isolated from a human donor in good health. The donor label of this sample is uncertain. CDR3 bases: TGTGCCAGCAGTCTGACAGGATCCTACGAGCAGTACTTC. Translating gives CASSLTGSYEQYF.